The subject of this entry is one T cell receptor beta chain. The antigen remains unidentified. The data are from a study of T-cell reconstitution after alpha-beta-depleted transplantation in children. J lost 4 bases, V lost 6 bases, and 9 bases had no gene match. The CDR3 covers 14 residues. Germline loops: CDR1 SEHNR, CDR2 FQNEAQ (reference sequence). Study-wide results and limits: Some patients showed high day-60 TCRbeta diversity, which derived from surviving recipient T cells and thymic progenitors. At one year after transplant, newly produced T cells mostly accounted for T-cell counts and diversity. Reportedly, alpha-beta T cells present about two months post-transplant originated from several hundred expanded clones of graft origin.

Preparation of the TCRbeta library used unique molecular identifiers. TCRdb passed the PCR reads through MiXCR, listing each CDR3 protein once. The table includes hundreds of thousands of distinct CDR3 sequences, roughly 15% detected once. The J gene is TRBJ2-7, the V gene TRBV7-9; 7 positions agree with TRBD1. This clonotype was sampled from a male patient aged 2 to 9 who had a stem cell transplant for acute lymphoblastic leukemia, so the T cells may come from the graft donor. Sequencing used PBMCs, mostly from graft donor cells, obtained 360 days after TCRalphabeta/CD19-depleted stem cell transplant. CDR3 nucleotide sequence: TGTGCCAGCAGGGCCGGGACAGAACCTTACGAGCAGTACTTC. It specifies CASRAGTEPYEQYF.